These 20 T cell receptor beta chains came from one sample sequenced in a study of cytomegalovirus exposure and HLA in healthy donors. Amplification used 60 Vbeta primers and 13 Jbeta primers. Only in-frame clones appear in the TCRdb table, and some are missing; sequencing was by immunoSEQ multiplex PCR. The sample consists of around 200,000 clones, 60% to 80% of them appearing once. The specimen was PBMCs. The receptors were gathered from a man between 18 and 29 years old in good health and CMV-seronegative.

In DNA form, the CDR3 reads TGCGCCAGCAGCCAAGAACTTCAGGGTCTCAAAAACATTCAGTACTTC. It translates to CASSQELQGLKNIQYF. V gene TRBV4-3 combines with J gene TRBJ2-4; D is perhaps TRBD1 (5 bases). CDR1 and CDR2 from the germline V gene are LGHNA and YSLEER. Trimming removed 0 bases from V and 3 bases from J, with 12 bases in between. The CDR3 contains 16 residues.

This clone has a handful of counts. The rearrangement links TRBV25-1 to TRBJ2-4, with 11 positions matching TRBD2. CDR3 length equals 17 residues. In germline, CDR1 is MGHDK, CDR2 SYGVNS. V lost 6 bases, J lost 8 bases, and 15 bases stayed unmatched. CDR3 DNA sequence: TGTGCCAGCAGGGCCACGGGTAGCGGGAGGGCCGGAGACATTCAGTACTTC. Translation: CASRATGSGRAGDIQYF. Full variable domain (rest looked up from reference TRBV25-1 and TRBJ2-4): EADIYQTPRYLVIGTGKKITLECSQTMGHDKMYWYQQDPGMELHLIHYSYGVNSTEKGDLSSESTVSRIRTEHFPLTLESARPSHTSQYLCASRATGSGRAGDIQYFGAGTRLSVL.

In its sample, this clone was seen a few times. The chain links TRBV30 to TRBJ2-3; possibly TRBD1 for D (6 bases). V lost 2 bases and J 4 bases, leaving 13 bases between the germline ends. The CDR3 extends over 14 amino acids. The germline gives CDR1 GTSNPN, CDR2 SVGIG (reference sequence). The CDR3 nucleotides read TGTGCCTGGAGTAGGGGGTCGACTTCAGATACGCAGTATTTT. It specifies CAWSRGSTSDTQYF.

This chain joins TRBV19 and TRBJ1-2; tentatively, D is TRBD1 (6 bases). The V and J ends lost 4 bases and 2 bases respectively, with 8 bases between them. Germline CDR1 LNHDA, CDR2 SQIVND (reference sequence). This CDR3 contains 13 residues. The CDR3 region is CASSTDRNYGYTF. CDR3 nucleotide sequence: TGTGCCAGTAGTACGGACAGAAACTATGGCTACACCTTC.

This clone was recorded only once. The V and J genes are TRBV20-1 and TRBJ1-2; weak D call: TRBD1 (6 bases). Germline CDR1 reads DFQATT; CDR2 reads SNEGSKA (reference sequence). The CDR3 is made up of 11 amino acids. As DNA, the CDR3 is TGCAGCGCTCCCCTGGGGGCCGCGGACACCTTC. This gives the protein CSAPLGAADTF.

The J gene is TRBJ2-1, the V gene TRBV9; 11 nucleotides align to TRBD2. V shed 2 bases and J 0 bases; nucleotides not matched to a gene: 7. The CDR3 sequence is 18 residues long. Germline V gene lookup returns CDR1 SGDLS and CDR2 YYNGEE. The CDR3 protein is CASSVNSGGALSYNEQFF. For the CDR3, the DNA is TGTGCCAGCAGCGTCAATAGCGGGGGGGCGCTCTCCTACAATGAGCAGTTCTTC.

The chain links TRBV6-5 to TRBJ1-1; no firm D call. Germline-derived CDR1 and CDR2 are MNHEY and SVGAGI. The V end was cut by 2 bases, the J end by 1 base, with 8 bases between. The CDR3 covers 14 residues. This CDR3 is CASSYLSRNTEAFF. CDR3 sequence (DNA): TGTGCCAGCAGTTACCTCTCCAGGAACACTGAAGCTTTCTTT.

The gene calls are TRBV29-1 and TRBJ1-2; 12 positions match TRBD1. Losses at the gene ends were 4 bases for V and 7 bases for J; bases not matched to a gene: 7. The CDR3 has 14 amino acids. CDR1 SQVTM and CDR2 ANQGSEA come from the germline V gene. The chain's CDR3 is CSVVGTGGVSGYTF. The CDR3 DNA sequence: TGCAGCGTTGTGGGGACAGGGGGCGTAAGTGGCTACACCTTC. The full variable domain, with the rest looked up from reference TRBV29-1 and TRBJ1-2, is SAVISQKPSRDICQRGTSLTIQCQVDSQVTMMFWYRQQPGQSLTLIATANQGSEATYESGFVIDKFPISRPNLTFSTLTVSNMSPEDSSIYLCSVVGTGGVSGYTFGSGTRLTVV.

The rearrangement joins TRBV20-1 to TRBJ2-3; perhaps TRBD1 as D (6 bases). Germline V lookup: CDR1 DFQATT, CDR2 SNEGSKA (reference sequence). CDR3 length: 11 amino acids. The V and J ends lost 0 bases and 14 bases respectively, with 12 bases between them. Here the CDR3 reads CSAREDRTWYF. The CDR3 DNA sequence: TGCAGTGCTAGAGAAGACAGGACGTGGTATTTT.

The chain has TRBV6-4 and TRBJ1-2; 11 positions match TRBD1. Germline-derived CDR1 and CDR2 are MRHNA and SNTAGT. This CDR3 is built from 15 residues. The V and J ends lost 2 bases and 7 bases, in that order; junction bases with no gene match: 6. The CDR3 spells CASSDGTGGFSGYTF. The CDR3 DNA reads as TGTGCCAGCAGTGACGGGACAGGGGGATTTAGTGGCTACACCTTC.

V usage is TRBV29-1 and J usage is TRBJ2-7, with 10 bases lining up with TRBD2. The CDR3 has 13 residues. Germline CDR1 SQVTM, CDR2 ANQGSEA. The junction had 6 bases not matched to a gene; V was cut back by 4 bases and J by 6 bases. The CDR3 loop reads CSVASGRAGEQYF. The CDR3 coding sequence is TGCAGCGTTGCGAGCGGGAGGGCGGGCGAGCAGTACTTC.

This chain joins TRBV15 and TRBJ1-5; D perhaps matches TRBD1 (6 bases). CDR3 length: 15 residues. Trimming took 4 bases from V and 5 from J, leaving 15 bases between them. Germline assignment: CDR1 LNHNV and CDR2 YYDKDF (reference sequence). CDR3 nucleotides: TGTGCCACCAGCACTGAGGGACACGGAGATCAGCCCCAGCATTTT. Amino acids: CATSTEGHGDQPQHF.

This clone was picked up a small number of times. CDR3 in DNA: TGTGCCAGCAGTCTCGGGACAGGGCCAGATACGCAGTATTTT. Protein: CASSLGTGPDTQYF. The V call is TRBV2, the J call TRBJ2-3; 9 bases line up with TRBD1. V trimming: 5 bases; J trimming: 4 bases; junction bases outside the gene matches: 4. CDR3 size: 14 residues. Germline assignment: CDR1 SNHLY and CDR2 FYNNEI.

The genes are TRBV6-5 and TRBJ1-1, with TRBD1 as a possible D gene (5 bases). Germline CDR1 MNHEY, CDR2 SVGAGI. The CDR3 is 12 amino acids. The ends were cut back, 5 bases at V and 4 bases at J, with 8 bases in the middle. CDR3 sequence reads: CASSLRGTEAFF. In DNA form, the CDR3 reads TGTGCCAGCAGTCTTAGGGGCACTGAAGCTTTCTTT.

This sequence joins TRBV6-6 and TRBJ2-7, with D unclear. The V and J ends lost 7 bases and 6 bases respectively, with 22 bases between them. Germline V lookup: CDR1 MNHNY, CDR2 SVGAGI (reference sequence). The CDR3 has 15 amino acids. The DNA of the CDR3 is TGTGCCAGCAATTTTCAGATAGACTTCGAATCCGAGCAGTACTTC. Amino acids: CASNFQIDFESEQYF.

The chain employs TRBV28 and TRBJ2-4; D call uncertain. With 5 bases removed from V and 0 bases from J, the gap between germline ends came to 11 bases. Germline-derived CDR1 and CDR2 are MDHEN and SYDVKM. The CDR3 loop spans 15 amino acids. CDR3 in amino acids: CASSTAGLAKNIQYF. The CDR3, as DNA: TGTGCCAGCAGTACAGCAGGCTTAGCCAAAAACATTCAGTACTTC.

This chain links TRBV5-1 with TRBJ1-1, with D maybe TRBD1 (5 bases). Deletions cut 0 bases from V and 7 bases from J, with 10 bases between. The CDR3 extends over 13 amino acids. CDR1 SGHRS and CDR2 YFSETQ come from the germline V gene. The CDR3 DNA is TGCGCCAGCAGCTTGGTGGCAGGGTATGAAGCTTTCTTT. Its protein is CASSLVAGYEAFF.

The rearrangement joins TRBV4-3 to TRBJ1-4, with D perhaps matching TRBD1 (5 bases). The CDR3 has 16 amino acids. Trimming took off 0 bases at V and 0 bases at J, with 8 bases between the two ends. CDR1 and CDR2 from the germline V gene are LGHNA and YSLEER. Here the CDR3 reads CASSQDRAATNEKLFF. The DNA of the CDR3 is TGCGCCAGCAGCCAAGACAGGGCCGCAACTAATGAAAAACTGTTTTTT.

The J gene is TRBJ2-2, the V gene TRBV5-1, with 10 nucleotides matching TRBD1. The CDR3 contains 14 residues. The J segment lost 4 bases and the V segment lost 6 bases, leaving 3 bases of the junction unmatched. Germline-derived CDR1 and CDR2 are SGHRS and YFSETQ. CDR3 protein: CASTGQGTTGELFF. The CDR3 DNA reads as TGCGCCAGCACGGGACAGGGGACCACCGGGGAGCTGTTTTTT.

This clone was detected a few times. The V and J genes are TRBV2 and TRBJ1-5, with D maybe TRBD1 (6 bases). V lost 4 bases, J lost 4 bases, and 14 bases lay in between. The CDR3 is 15 residues long. CDR1 is SNHLY and CDR2 is FYNNEI in the germline V gene. The CDR3 region is CASSVGQRGNQPQHF. The CDR3 region has the DNA TGTGCCAGCAGTGTGGGGCAGAGGGGGAATCAGCCCCAGCATTTT.